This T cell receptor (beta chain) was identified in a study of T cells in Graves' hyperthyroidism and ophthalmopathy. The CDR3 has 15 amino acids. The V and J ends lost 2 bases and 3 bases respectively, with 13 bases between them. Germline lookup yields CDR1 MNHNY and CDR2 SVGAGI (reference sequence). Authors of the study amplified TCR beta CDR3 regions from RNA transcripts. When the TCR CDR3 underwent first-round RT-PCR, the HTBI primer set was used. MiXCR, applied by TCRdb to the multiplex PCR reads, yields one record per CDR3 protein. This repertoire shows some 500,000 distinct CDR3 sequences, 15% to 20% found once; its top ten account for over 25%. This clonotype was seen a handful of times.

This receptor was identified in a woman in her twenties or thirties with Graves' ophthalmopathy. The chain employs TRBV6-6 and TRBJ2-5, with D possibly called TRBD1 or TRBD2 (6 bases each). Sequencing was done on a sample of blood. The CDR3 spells CASSYLGGREETQYF. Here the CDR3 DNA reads TGTGCCAGCAGTTACCTGGGGGGCAGAGAAGAGACCCAGTACTTC.